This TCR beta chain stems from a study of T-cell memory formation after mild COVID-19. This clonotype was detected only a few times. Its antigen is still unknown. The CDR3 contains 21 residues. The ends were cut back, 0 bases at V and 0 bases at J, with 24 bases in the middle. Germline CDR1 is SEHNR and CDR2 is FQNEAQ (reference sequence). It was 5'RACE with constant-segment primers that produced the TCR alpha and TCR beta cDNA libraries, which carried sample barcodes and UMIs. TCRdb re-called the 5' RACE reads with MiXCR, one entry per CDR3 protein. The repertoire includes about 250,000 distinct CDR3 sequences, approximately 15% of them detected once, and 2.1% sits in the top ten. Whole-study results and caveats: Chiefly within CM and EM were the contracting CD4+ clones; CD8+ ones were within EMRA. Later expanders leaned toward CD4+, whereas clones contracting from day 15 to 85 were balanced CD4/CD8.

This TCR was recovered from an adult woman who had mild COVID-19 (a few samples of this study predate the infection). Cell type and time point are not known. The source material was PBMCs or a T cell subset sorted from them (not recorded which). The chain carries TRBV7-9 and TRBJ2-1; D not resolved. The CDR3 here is CASSLARRGAAAGSSYNEQFF. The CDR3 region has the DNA TGTGCCAGCAGCTTAGCGCGGCGTGGAGCAGCAGCAGGCAGCTCCTACAATGAGCAGTTCTTC.